Here is one T cell receptor beta chain with its context. Its cognate antigen is unknown. These data originate in a study of vaccination effects on CD4 cells after COVID-19. Study-wide findings and caveats: Marked clonal contraction of infection- and vaccine-induced clones was seen late after vaccination.

In germline, CDR1 is SNHLY, CDR2 FYNNEI. This CDR3 is built from 13 residues. The germline V and J ends were trimmed by 9 bases and 5 bases, with 16 bases remaining between them. Measured with immunoSEQ multiplex PCR; TCRdb has only the in-frame clones, and not every one. This table holds tens of thousands of clones, just over 70% found once. Ahead of sequencing, the ViraFEST assay grew antigen-specific CD4+ T cells using viral peptide pools. The culture ran for 10 days before CD4+ T cells were isolated. From March to December 2020, the person had a SARS-CoV-2 infection that was confirmed by PCR. The J gene is TRBJ2-5, the V gene TRBV2; no clear D gene. Sequencing used CD4+ T cells from PBMCs cultured with a peptide pool, obtained before COVID-19 vaccination. The receptor was derived from a human donor who had a prior SARS-CoV-2 infection. CDR3 nucleotide sequence: TGTGCCAGAGCCTCGGGTGCCGAGGAGACCCAGTACTTC. Encoded protein: CARASGAEETQYF.